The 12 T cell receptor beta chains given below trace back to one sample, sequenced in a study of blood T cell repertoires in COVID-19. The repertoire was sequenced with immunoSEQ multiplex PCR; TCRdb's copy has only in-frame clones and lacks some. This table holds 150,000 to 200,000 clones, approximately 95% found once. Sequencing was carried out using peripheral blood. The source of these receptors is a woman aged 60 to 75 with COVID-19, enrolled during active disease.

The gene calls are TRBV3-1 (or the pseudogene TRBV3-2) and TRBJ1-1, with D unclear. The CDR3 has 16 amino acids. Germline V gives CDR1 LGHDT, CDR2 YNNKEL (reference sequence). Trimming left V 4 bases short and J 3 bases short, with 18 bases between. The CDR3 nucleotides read TGTGCCAGCAGCCCCCTGGGGAGGGCAGTATACACTGAAGCTTTCTTT. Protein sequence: CASSPLGRAVYTEAFF.

The CDR3 loop reads CASSPSRDSFTHEQYF. CDR3 in DNA: TGTGCCAGCAGTCCGTCCCGGGACAGCTTCACCCACGAGCAGTACTTC. The rearrangement joins TRBV6-2 or TRBV6-3 to TRBJ2-7; 7 positions agree with TRBD1. The germline gives CDR1 MNHEY, CDR2 SVGEGT. The junction had 15 bases not matched to a gene; V was cut back by 5 bases and J by 5 bases. The length of the CDR3 is 16 residues.

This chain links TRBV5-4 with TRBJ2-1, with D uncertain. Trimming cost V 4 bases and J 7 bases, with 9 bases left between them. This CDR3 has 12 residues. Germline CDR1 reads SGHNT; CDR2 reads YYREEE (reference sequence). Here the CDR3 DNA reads TGTGCCAGCAGCCCCACACAGAATGAGCAGTTCTTC. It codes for CASSPTQNEQFF.

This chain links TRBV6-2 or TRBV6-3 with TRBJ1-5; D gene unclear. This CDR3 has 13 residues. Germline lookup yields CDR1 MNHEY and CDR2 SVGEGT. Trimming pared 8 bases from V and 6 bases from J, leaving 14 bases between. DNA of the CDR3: TGTGCCAGCGGTTCCCTTTCGGGTCAGCCCCAGCATTTT. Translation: CASGSLSGQPQHF.

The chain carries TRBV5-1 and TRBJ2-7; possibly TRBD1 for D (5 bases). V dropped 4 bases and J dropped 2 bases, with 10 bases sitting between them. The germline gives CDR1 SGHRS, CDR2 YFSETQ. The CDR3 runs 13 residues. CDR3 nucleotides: TGCGCCAGCAGCCGCCTGGACACCTACGAGCAGTACTTC. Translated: CASSRLDTYEQYF.

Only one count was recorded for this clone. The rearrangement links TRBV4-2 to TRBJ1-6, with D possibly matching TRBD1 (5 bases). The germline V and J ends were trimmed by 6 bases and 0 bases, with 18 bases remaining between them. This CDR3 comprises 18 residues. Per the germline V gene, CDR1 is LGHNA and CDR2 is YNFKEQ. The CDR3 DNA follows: TGTGCCAGCAGGATTGAGGACGGGACTAGCTCCTATAATTCACCCCTCCACTTT. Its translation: CASRIEDGTSSYNSPLHF.

The CDR3 DNA reads TGTGCCAGCAGACCAAGACAGAATCTTGGAAACACCATATATTTT. Its protein is CASRPRQNLGNTIYF. The chain couples TRBV2 to TRBJ1-3; perhaps TRBD1 as D (5 bases). Between the trimmed V and J ends, which lost 6 bases and 3 bases, there was a span of 15 bases. CDR3 length equals 15 residues. Germline CDR1 reads SNHLY; CDR2 reads FYNNEI.

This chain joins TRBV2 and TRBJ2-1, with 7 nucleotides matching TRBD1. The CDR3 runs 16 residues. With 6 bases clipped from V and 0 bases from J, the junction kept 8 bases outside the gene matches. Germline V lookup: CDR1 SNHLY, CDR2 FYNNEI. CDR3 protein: CASSSTTGSSYNEQFF. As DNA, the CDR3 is TGTGCCAGCAGCTCCACGACAGGGAGCTCCTACAATGAGCAGTTCTTC. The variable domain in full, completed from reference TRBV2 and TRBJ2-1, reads EPEVTQTPSHQVTQMGQEVILRCVPISNHLYFYWYRQILGQKVEFLVSFYNNEISEKSEIFDDQFSVERPDGSNFTLKIRSTKLEDSAMYFCASSSTTGSSYNEQFFGPGTRLTVL.

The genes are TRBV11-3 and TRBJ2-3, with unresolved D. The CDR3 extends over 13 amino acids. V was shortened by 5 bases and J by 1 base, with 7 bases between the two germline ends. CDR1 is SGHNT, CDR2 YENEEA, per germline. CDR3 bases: TGTGCCAGCAGCCGGAGCGGCACAGATACGCAGTATTTT. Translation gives CASSRSGTDTQYF.

The CDR3 here is CASSQGLTEGETQYF. In nucleotides, the CDR3 is TGCGCCAGCAGCCAAGGATTGACGGAGGGAGAGACCCAGTACTTC. The chain is built from TRBV4-3 and TRBJ2-5, with D perhaps matching TRBD2 (6 bases). The V end was cut by 1 base, the J end by 4 bases, with 13 bases between. Germline V gene lookup returns CDR1 LGHNA and CDR2 YSLEER. This CDR3 has 15 residues.

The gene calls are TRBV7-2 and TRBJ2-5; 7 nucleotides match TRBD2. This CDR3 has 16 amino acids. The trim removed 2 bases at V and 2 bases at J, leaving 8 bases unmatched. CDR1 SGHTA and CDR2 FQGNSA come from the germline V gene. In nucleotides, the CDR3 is TGTGCCAGCAGCTTAAGGGTAGCGGGTGCACAAGAGACCCAGTACTTC. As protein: CASSLRVAGAQETQYF.

CDR3 residues: CSVQDPQETQYF. CDR3 in DNA: TGCAGCGTACAGGATCCCCAAGAGACCCAGTACTTC. The gene calls are TRBV29-1 and TRBJ2-5, with D maybe TRBD1 (5 bases). Germline V gives CDR1 SQVTM, CDR2 ANQGSEA. The CDR3 is made up of 12 amino acids. V gave up 6 bases and J gave up 1 base, with 9 bases separating them.